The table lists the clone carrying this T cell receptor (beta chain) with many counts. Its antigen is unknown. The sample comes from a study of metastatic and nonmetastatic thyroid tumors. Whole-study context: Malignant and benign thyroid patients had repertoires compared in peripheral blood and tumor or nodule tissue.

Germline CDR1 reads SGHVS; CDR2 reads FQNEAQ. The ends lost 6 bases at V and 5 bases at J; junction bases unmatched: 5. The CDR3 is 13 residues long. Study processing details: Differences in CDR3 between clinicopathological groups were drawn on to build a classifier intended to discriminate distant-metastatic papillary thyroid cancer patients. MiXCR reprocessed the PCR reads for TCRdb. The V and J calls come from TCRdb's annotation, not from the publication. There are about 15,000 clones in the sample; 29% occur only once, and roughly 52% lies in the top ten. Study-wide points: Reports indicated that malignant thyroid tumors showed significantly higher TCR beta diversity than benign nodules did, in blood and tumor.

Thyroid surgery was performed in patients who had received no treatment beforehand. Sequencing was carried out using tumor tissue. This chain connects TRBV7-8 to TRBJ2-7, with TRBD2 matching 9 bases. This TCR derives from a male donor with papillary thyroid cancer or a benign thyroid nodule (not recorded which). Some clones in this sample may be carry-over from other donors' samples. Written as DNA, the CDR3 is TGTGCCAGCAGGTCTAGCGGGGTCGACGAGCAGTACTTC. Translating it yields CASRSSGVDEQYF.